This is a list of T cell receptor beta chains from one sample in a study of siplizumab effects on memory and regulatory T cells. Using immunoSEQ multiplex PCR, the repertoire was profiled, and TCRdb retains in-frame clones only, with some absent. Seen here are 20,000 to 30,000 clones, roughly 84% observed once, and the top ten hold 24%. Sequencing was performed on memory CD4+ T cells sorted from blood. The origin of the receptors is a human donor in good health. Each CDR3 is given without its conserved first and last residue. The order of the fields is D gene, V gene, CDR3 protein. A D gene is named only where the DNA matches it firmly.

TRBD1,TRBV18,ASSPGQGGTDTQY
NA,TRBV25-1,ASLQDSPLLSSYNEQF
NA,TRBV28,ASSEGGTVSSTDTQY
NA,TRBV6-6,ASHPRGLNEDTQY
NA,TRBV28,ASSSTGNQGPWSTDTQY
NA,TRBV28,ASRITSMNTEAF
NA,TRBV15,ATSRDGQPQH
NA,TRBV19,ASSNYANTEAF
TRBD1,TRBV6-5,ASTFGQGGNEQF
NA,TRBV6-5,ASRSMLGDRYGYT
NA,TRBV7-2,ASSLSFGATNEKLF
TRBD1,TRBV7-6,ASSPGQGNTGANVLT
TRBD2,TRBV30,AWSAGEGTQY
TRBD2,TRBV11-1,ASSSPGLASTGELF
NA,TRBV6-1,ASSESHLYGYT
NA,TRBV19,ASRVLARGVGKAF
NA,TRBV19,ASRERGERDTQY
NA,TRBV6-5,ASSYSGAGGRNEQF
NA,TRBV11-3,ASTPGGTDTQY
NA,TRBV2,ASSDRYEQY
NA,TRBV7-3,ASSLIPVGEQF
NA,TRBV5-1,ASSQIASGTEQY
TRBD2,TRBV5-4,ASSATGLANYEQY
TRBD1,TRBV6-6,ASRTGGRSYEQY
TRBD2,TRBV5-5,ASSTGTSGSWAYEQY
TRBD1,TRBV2,ASSDQQGGSGAAF
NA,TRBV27,ASRRRGAQY
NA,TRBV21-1,ASSRIPGTSETYEQY
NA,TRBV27,ASSLSVPEGYEQY
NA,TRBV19,ASSIRGRGNYGYT
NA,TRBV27,ASSYRENTEAF
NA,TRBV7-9,ASSLSYEQY
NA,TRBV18,ASSPSGGVSNYGYT
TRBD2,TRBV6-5,ASSYTSGGGNIQY
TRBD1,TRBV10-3,ATAYTGGNYEQY
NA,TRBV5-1,ASSGRARATDTQY
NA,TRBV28,ASSLETGNGYT
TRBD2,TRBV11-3,ASSELAGPNEQF
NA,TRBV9,ASSVAPGVGYEQY
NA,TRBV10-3,AISEKQDGYSPLH
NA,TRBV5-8,ASSLLQGLTQPQH
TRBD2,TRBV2,ASSSGLAATDTQY
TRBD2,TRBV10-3,AISERPGTSGTNEQF
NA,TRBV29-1,SVIGAIAETEQF
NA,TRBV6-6,ASTQGRGEQY
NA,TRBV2,ASGLRIEQF
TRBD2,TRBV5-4,ASSRLAGGPGNEQF
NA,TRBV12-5,ASGRRRGTRNEKLF
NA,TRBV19,ASSMVRGVYNEQF
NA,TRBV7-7,ASSRDYQETQY